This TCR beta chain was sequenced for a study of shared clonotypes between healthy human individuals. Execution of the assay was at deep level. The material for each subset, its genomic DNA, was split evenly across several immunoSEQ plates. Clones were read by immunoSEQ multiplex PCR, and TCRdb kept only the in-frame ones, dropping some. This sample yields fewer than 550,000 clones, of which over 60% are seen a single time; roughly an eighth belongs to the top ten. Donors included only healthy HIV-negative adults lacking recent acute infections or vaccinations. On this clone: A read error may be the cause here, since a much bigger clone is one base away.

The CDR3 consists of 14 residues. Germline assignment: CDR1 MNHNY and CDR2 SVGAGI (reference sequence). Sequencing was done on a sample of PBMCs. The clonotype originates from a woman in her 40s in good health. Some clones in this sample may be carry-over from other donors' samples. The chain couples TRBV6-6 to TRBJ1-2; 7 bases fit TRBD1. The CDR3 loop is CASRILQGNNGYTF. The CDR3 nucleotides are TGCGCCAGCAGGATCTTACAGGGGAATAATGGCTACACCTTC.